A single sample is the source of the 17 T cell receptor beta chains below, sequenced in a study of T-cell memory formation after mild COVID-19. From the 5' RACE reads, TCRdb called clonotypes with MiXCR, one entry per CDR3 protein. The repertoire consists of a few hundred thousand distinct CDR3 sequences, with roughly 16% occurring once and the leading ten covering 22%. The specimen was PBMCs or a T cell subset sorted from them (not recorded which). Receptor source: a man aged 18 to 30 who had mild COVID-19 (a few samples of this study predate the infection). Cell type and time point are not known.

This chain joins TRBV20-1 and TRBJ1-1; no clear D. Per germline, CDR1 DFQATT and CDR2 SNEGSKA (reference sequence). The CDR3 extends over 13 amino acids. Between the trimmed V and J ends, which lost 1 base and 3 bases, there was a span of 9 bases. CDR3 sequence (DNA): TGCAGTGCTAGAGGGACGTCGGACACTGAAGCTTTCTTT. This translates into CSARGTSDTEAFF.

The table lists this clonotype with a few counts. The chain couples TRBV13 to TRBJ2-7, with D possibly matching TRBD2 (5 bases). This CDR3 comprises 13 residues. V was cut by 5 bases and J by 7 bases, with 15 bases left in between. CDR1 PRHDT and CDR2 FYEKMQ come from the germline V gene (reference sequence). The CDR3 sequence: CASSPQSRDEQYF. In DNA, the CDR3 is TGTGCCAGCAGCCCTCAATCCCGGGATGAGCAGTACTTC.

This chain joins TRBV12-3 or TRBV12-4 and TRBJ2-5; 7 nucleotides line up with TRBD1. The CDR3 is 15 residues long. Trimming removed 6 bases from V and 5 bases from J; junction bases left unmatched: 12. CDR3: CASSPRTGQFETQYF. The CDR3, as DNA: TGTGCCAGCAGCCCGAGGACAGGTCAATTTGAGACCCAGTACTTC.

There are a few counts of this clonotype. J is TRBJ2-1 and V is TRBV10-3; D possibly corresponds to TRBD2 (6 bases). Germline CDR1 is ENHRY and CDR2 is SYGVKD. There are 16 residues in the CDR3. V gave up 5 bases and J gave up 7 bases, with 21 bases separating them. In nucleotides, the CDR3 is TGTGCCATCAGTCCCGGGGACCGCGGGGAGTATAATGAGCAGTTCTTC. As protein: CAISPGDRGEYNEQFF.

The CDR3 DNA reads as TGTGCCAGCAGCCGAATTAGAGTGAACACTGAAGCTTTCTTT. This translates into CASSRIRVNTEAFF. V gene TRBV7-8 combines with J gene TRBJ1-1; D ambiguous. Trimming cost V 5 bases and J 0 bases, with 10 bases left between them. There are 14 residues in the CDR3. Germline V gene data show CDR1 as SGHVS and CDR2 as FQNEAQ.

The chain couples TRBV2 to TRBJ1-6, with 7 bases fitting TRBD1. Unmatched junction bases numbered 4, after V lost 4 bases and J lost 7 bases. The CDR3 is made up of 14 amino acids. CDR1 is SNHLY and CDR2 is FYNNEI in the germline V gene. The CDR3 reads CASSATGQNSPLHF. In DNA, the CDR3 is TGTGCCAGCAGTGCGACAGGGCAAAATTCACCCCTCCACTTT.

This clonotype occurred a few times. The chain recombines TRBV7-9 with TRBJ1-4; D call uncertain. Trimming took off 6 bases at V and 4 bases at J, with 12 bases between the two ends. Germline lookup yields CDR1 SEHNR and CDR2 FQNEAQ (reference sequence). CDR3 size: 14 residues. The CDR3 bases are TGTGCCAGCAGTAGGGCTGAGTATAATGAAAAACTGTTTTTT. Translated: CASSRAEYNEKLFF.

V gene TRBV9 combines with J gene TRBJ2-5, with 8 bases lining up with TRBD2. The length of the CDR3 is 18 residues. V was pared by 0 bases and J by 1 base, with 11 bases of the junction left unmatched. Germline CDR1 and CDR2: SGDLS and YYNGEE. The CDR3 region has the DNA TGTGCCAGCAGCGTAGCTCTGTCTGGCGGGGGGCCCCAAGAGACCCAGTACTTC. Translation: CASSVALSGGGPQETQYF.

The chain combines TRBV4-3 with TRBJ2-6; TRBD2 might be the D (5 bases). The CDR3 runs to 18 residues. The V gene lost 0 bases and the J gene lost 0 bases, with 12 bases spanning the gap. Per germline, CDR1 LGHNA and CDR2 YSLEER. For the CDR3, the DNA is TGCGCCAGCAGCCAAGAACATCCGGGGAGCTCTGGGGCCAACGTCCTGACTTTC. Translation: CASSQEHPGSSGANVLTF.

This clonotype appeared a few times. V is TRBV9 and J is TRBJ2-1; D is possibly TRBD1 (6 bases). This CDR3 has 14 residues. CDR1 is SGDLS and CDR2 is YYNGEE in the germline V gene. V shed 2 bases and J shed 9 bases, with 15 bases lying between them. The CDR3 here is CASSVSATGFEQFF. CDR3 sequence (DNA): TGTGCCAGCAGCGTTTCGGCAACAGGGTTTGAGCAGTTCTTC.

This clonotype has a handful of counts. This chain links TRBV6-2 or TRBV6-3 with TRBJ2-1; the match to TRBD1 covers 7 bases. Germline CDR1 is MNHEY and CDR2 is SVGEGT. Trimming at V came to 6 bases and at J to 2 bases, leaving 4 bases not matched to a gene. The CDR3 extends over 14 amino acids. CDR3: CASRTGTAYNEQFF. CDR3 coding DNA: TGTGCCAGCAGAACCGGGACAGCCTACAATGAGCAGTTCTTC.

The CDR3 spells CATSDLEHTGTGNTGELFF. CDR3 nucleotide sequence: TGTGCCACCAGTGACTTAGAGCACACCGGGACAGGGAACACCGGGGAGCTGTTTTTT. The genes are TRBV24-1 and TRBJ2-2; 8 nucleotides match TRBD1. Unmatched junction bases numbered 13, after V lost 4 bases and J lost 1 base. Germline values: CDR1 KGHDR, CDR2 SFDVKD. CDR3 length: 19 amino acids.

This clonotype showed up many times. The rearrangement uses TRBV7-3 and TRBJ2-2; 8 nucleotides align to TRBD2. This CDR3 has 15 residues. The J segment lost 5 bases and the V segment lost 5 bases, leaving 7 bases of the junction unmatched. Per the germline V gene, CDR1 is SGHTA and CDR2 is FQGTGA. The CDR3 region has the DNA TGTGCCAGCAGCCCCAGCGGGGGCCGAACCGGGGAGCTGTTTTTT. Residues: CASSPSGGRTGELFF.

This clonotype came up a few times. The CDR3 DNA is TGCAGCGCGATGAGGGGCGGAGGGGCGGTGAACACTGAAGCTTTCTTT. This sequence encodes CSAMRGGGAVNTEAFF. This chain uses TRBV29-1 with TRBJ1-1, with D possibly TRBD1 on 5 matching bases. The CDR3 is made up of 16 amino acids. CDR1 and CDR2 from the germline V gene are SQVTM and ANQGSEA. With 7 bases removed from V and 0 bases from J, the gap between germline ends came to 21 bases.

This clonotype was found many times. The chain has TRBV28 and TRBJ2-5, with a possible D match to TRBD1 (6 bases). CDR1 is MDHEN, CDR2 SYDVKM, per germline. CDR3 size: 15 residues. V was trimmed by 6 bases and J by 0 bases, leaving 14 bases between them. CDR3 DNA sequence: TGTGCCAGCAGGCAGCGTGGACAGAACCAAGAGACCCAGTACTTC. Protein product: CASRQRGQNQETQYF.

The chain combines TRBV9 with TRBJ2-7; D call uncertain. The germline V gene has CDR1 SGDLS and CDR2 YYNGEE. The CDR3 is 14 amino acids. V dropped 0 bases and J dropped 3 bases, with 10 bases sitting between them. CDR3 DNA sequence: TGTGCCAGCAGCGTAGCGGGCAGCTTCTACGAGCAGTACTTC. This encodes CASSVAGSFYEQYF. The whole variable domain, remainder taken from reference TRBV9 and TRBJ2-7, is DSGVTQTPKHLITATGQRVTLRCSPRSGDLSVYWYQQSLDQGLQFLIQYYNGEERAKGNILERFSAQQFPDLHSELNLSSLELGDSALYFCASSVAGSFYEQYFGPGTRLTVT.

This clonotype was picked up a small number of times. The chain uses TRBV29-1 and TRBJ2-7; tentative D call: TRBD1 (5 bases). Germline CDR1 is SQVTM and CDR2 is ANQGSEA. This CDR3 is built from 12 residues. Trimming removed 2 bases at V and 4 bases at J, with 9 bases between. CDR3 amino acids: CSVETGAYEQYF. CDR3 sequence (DNA): TGCAGCGTTGAAACAGGAGCTTACGAGCAGTACTTC.